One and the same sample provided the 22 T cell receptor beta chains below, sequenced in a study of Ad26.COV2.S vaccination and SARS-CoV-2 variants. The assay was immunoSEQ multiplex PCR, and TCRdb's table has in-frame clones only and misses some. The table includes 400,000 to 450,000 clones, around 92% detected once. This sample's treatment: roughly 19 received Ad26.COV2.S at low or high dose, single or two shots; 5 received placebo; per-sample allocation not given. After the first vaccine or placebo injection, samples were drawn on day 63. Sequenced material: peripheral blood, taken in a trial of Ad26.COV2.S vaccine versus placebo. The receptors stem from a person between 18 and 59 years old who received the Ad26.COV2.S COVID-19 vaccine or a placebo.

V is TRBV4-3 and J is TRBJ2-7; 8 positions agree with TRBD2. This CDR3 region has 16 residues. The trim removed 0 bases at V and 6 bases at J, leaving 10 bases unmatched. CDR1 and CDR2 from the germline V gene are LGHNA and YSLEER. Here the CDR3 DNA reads TGCGCCAGCAGCCAAGATTCGTCCGGGACTAGTAGCGAGCAGTACTTC. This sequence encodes CASSQDSSGTSSEQYF.

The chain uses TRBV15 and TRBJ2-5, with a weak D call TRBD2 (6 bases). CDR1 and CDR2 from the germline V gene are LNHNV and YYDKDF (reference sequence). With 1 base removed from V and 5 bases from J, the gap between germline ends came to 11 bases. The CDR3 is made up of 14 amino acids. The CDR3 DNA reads TGTGCCACCAGCAGAGGCGGGGATCCGGAGACCCAGTACTTC. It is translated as CATSRGGDPETQYF.

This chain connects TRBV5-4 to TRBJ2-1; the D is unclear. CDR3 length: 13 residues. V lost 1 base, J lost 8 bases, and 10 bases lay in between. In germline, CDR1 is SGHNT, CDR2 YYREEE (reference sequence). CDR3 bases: TGTGCCAGCAGCTTGACAGACGCGGATGAGCAGTTCTTC. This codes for CASSLTDADEQFF.

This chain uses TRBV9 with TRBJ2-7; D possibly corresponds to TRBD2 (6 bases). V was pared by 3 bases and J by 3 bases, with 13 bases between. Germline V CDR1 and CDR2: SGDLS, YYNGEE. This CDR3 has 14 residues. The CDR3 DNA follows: TGTGCCAGCAGCGAGGCCGGGGGTGGCTACGAGCAGTACTTC. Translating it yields CASSEAGGGYEQYF.

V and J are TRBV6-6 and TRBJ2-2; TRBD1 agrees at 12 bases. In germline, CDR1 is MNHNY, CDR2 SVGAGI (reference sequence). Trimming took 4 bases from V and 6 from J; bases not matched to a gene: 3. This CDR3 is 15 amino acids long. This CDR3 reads CASSLGQGASGELFF. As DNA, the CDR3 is TGTGCCAGCAGTTTGGGACAGGGGGCCTCCGGGGAGCTGTTTTTT.

CDR3 nucleotide sequence: TGCGCCAGCAGTGAGTCGATCGCAGGGTATGATGAGCAGTTCTTC. Protein sequence: CASSESIAGYDEQFF. The V call is TRBV10-1, the J call TRBJ2-1; D might be TRBD1 (5 bases). This CDR3 has 15 amino acids. Per the germline V gene, CDR1 is WNHNN and CDR2 is SYGVQD (reference sequence). V was cut by 0 bases and J by 8 bases, with 14 bases left in between.

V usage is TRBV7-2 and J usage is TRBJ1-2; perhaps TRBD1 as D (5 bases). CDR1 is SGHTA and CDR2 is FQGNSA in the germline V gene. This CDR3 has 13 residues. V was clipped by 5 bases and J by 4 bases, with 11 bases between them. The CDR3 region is CASSGRDGYGYTF. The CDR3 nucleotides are TGTGCCAGCAGCGGCAGGGATGGCTATGGCTACACCTTC.

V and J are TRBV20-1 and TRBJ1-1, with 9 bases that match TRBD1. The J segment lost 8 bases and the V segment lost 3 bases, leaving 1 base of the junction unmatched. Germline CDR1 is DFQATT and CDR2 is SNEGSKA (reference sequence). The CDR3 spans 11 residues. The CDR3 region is CSASGQGEAFF. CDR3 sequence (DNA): TGCAGTGCTAGCGGACAGGGGGAAGCTTTCTTT.

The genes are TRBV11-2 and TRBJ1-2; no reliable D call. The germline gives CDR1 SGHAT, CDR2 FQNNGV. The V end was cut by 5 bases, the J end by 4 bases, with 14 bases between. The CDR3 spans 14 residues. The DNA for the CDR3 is TGTGCCAGCAGCATGAAGGTCCGGGCCTATGGCTACACCTTC. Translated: CASSMKVRAYGYTF.

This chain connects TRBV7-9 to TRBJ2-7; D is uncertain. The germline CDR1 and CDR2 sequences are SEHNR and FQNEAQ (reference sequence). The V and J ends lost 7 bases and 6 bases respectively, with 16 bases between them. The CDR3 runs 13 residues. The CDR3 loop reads CASTRDDRGEQYF. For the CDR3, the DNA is TGTGCCAGCACCCGAGATGACCGTGGCGAGCAGTACTTC.

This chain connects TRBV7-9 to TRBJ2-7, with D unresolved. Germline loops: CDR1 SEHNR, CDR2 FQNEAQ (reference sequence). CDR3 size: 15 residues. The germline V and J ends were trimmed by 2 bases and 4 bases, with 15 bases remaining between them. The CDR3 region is CASSLRPGALYEQYF. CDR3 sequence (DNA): TGTGCCAGCAGCTTACGACCAGGCGCCTTGTACGAGCAGTACTTC.

CDR3 residues: CASILRGAGSGYTF. The CDR3 DNA reads TGTGCCAGCATATTGCGGGGCGCCGGAAGCGGCTACACCTTC. The J gene is TRBJ1-2, the V gene TRBV2; tentative D call: TRBD1 (5 bases). This CDR3 region has 14 residues. Germline-derived CDR1 and CDR2 are SNHLY and FYNNEI. V lost 7 bases, J lost 8 bases, and 20 bases lay in between.

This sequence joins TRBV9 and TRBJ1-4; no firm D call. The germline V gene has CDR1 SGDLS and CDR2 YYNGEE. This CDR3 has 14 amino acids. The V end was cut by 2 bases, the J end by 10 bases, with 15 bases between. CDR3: CASSVSSGFGKLFF. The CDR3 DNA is TGTGCCAGCAGCGTGTCCAGTGGATTCGGAAAACTGTTTTTT.

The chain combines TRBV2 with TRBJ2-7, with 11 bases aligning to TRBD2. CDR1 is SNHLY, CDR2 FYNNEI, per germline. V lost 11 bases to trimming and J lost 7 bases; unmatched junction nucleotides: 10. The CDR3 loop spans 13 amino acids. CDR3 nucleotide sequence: TGTGCCGGGACTAGCGGTTTAATGGAGGAGCAGTACTTC. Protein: CAGTSGLMEEQYF.

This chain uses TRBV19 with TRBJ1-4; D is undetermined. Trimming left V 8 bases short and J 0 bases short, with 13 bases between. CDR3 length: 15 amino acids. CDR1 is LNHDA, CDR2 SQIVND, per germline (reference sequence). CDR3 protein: CASGLGLATNEKLFF. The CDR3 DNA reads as TGTGCCAGTGGATTGGGTCTTGCAACTAATGAAAAACTGTTTTTT.

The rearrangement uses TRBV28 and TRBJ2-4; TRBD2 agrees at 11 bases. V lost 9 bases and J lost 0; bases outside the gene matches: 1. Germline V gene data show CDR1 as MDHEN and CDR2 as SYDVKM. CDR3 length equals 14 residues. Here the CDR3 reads CASLAGGAKNIQYF. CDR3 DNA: TGTGCCAGTCTAGCGGGGGGAGCCAAAAACATTCAGTACTTC.

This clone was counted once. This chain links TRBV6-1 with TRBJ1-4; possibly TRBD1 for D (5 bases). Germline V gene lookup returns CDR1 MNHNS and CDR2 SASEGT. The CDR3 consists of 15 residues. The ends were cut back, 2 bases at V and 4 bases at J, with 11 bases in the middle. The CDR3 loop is CASSEPGPDNEKLFF. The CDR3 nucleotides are TGTGCCAGCAGTGAACCGGGACCGGATAATGAAAAACTGTTTTTT.

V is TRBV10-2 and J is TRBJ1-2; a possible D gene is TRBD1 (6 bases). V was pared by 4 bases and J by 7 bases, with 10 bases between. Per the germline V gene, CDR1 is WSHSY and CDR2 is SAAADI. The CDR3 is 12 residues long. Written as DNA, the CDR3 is TGCGCCAGCAGTGGCCGGGGGCCTGGCTACACCTTC. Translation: CASSGRGPGYTF.

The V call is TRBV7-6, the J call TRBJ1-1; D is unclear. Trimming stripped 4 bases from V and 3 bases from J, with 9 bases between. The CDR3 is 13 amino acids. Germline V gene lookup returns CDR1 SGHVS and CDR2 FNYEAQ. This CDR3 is CASSSRDYTEAFF. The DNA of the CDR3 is TGTGCCAGCAGCTCGAGAGACTACACTGAAGCTTTCTTT.

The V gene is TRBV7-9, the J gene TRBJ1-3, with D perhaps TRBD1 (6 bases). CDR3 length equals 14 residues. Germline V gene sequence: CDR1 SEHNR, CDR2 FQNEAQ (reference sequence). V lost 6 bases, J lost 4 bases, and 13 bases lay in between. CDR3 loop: CASRKSGEGNTIYF. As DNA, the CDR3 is TGTGCCAGCAGGAAATCAGGGGAGGGAAACACCATATATTTT.

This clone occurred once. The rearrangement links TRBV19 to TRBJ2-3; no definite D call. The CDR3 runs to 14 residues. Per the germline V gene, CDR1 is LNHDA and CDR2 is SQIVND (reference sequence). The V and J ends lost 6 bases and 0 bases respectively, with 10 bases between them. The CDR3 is CASSLSGSTDTQYF. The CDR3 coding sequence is TGTGCCAGTAGCTTAAGTGGGAGCACAGATACGCAGTATTTT.

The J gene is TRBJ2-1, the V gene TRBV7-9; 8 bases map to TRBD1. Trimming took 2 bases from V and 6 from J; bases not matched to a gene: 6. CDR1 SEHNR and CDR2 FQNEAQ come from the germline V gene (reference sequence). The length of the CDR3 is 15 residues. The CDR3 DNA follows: TGTGCCAGCAGCTTACCGGGACAGGTGAGCAATGAGCAGTTCTTC. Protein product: CASSLPGQVSNEQFF.